The 14 T cell receptor beta chains in this list originate from one sample, sequenced in a study of Ad26.COV2.S vaccination and SARS-CoV-2 variants. Sequencing was performed with immunoSEQ multiplex PCR; in TCRdb, only in-frame clones are kept and a portion is missing. The sample holds 250,000 to 300,000 clones, around 87% seen once. Treatment reported: roughly 19 received Ad26.COV2.S at low or high dose, single or two shots; 5 received placebo; per-sample allocation not given. Sampling occurred on day 63 after the first vaccine or placebo injection. The sequencing used peripheral blood, collected in a trial of Ad26.COV2.S vaccine versus placebo. Receptor source: a person between 18 and 60 years old who received the Ad26.COV2.S COVID-19 vaccine or a placebo.

This clone was counted many times. The chain carries TRBV12-3 or TRBV12-4 and TRBJ1-5; D unresolved. The V gene lost 6 bases and the J gene lost 1 base, with 7 bases spanning the gap. The CDR3 spans 13 residues. The CDR3 nucleotides read TGTGCCAGCAGCGCCCGGAGCAATCAGCCCCAGCATTTT. Translation: CASSARSNQPQHF.

The V call is TRBV3-1 (or the pseudogene TRBV3-2), the J call TRBJ2-1; TRBD1 might be the D (6 bases). Trimming removed 3 bases at V and 0 bases at J, with 12 bases between. The CDR3 has 16 amino acids. Per the germline V gene, CDR1 is LGHDT and CDR2 is YNNKEL (reference sequence). The CDR3 sequence: CASSQRGMSSYNEQFF. The DNA for the CDR3 is TGTGCCAGCAGCCAGAGGGGGATGAGCTCCTACAATGAGCAGTTCTTC.

In DNA, the CDR3 is TGCGCCAGCAGCCAAGATTATTCAGGAATTAATGGCTACACCTTC. It yields the protein CASSQDYSGINGYTF. V is TRBV4-1 and J is TRBJ1-2, with D uncertain. This CDR3 is 15 amino acids long. CDR1 is MGHRA and CDR2 is YSYEKL in the germline V gene. The V gene lost 0 bases and the J gene lost 6 bases, with 14 bases spanning the gap.

The chain employs TRBV6-5 and TRBJ2-7; D is unclear. The CDR3 length is 15 residues. The ends were cut back, 0 bases at V and 3 bases at J, with 12 bases in the middle. Germline CDR1 and CDR2: MNHEY and SVGAGI. CDR3 protein: CASSYSLGYLYEQYF. The CDR3, as DNA: TGTGCCAGCAGTTACTCCCTAGGCTACCTCTACGAGCAGTACTTC.

This chain connects TRBV2 to TRBJ2-1, with 8 positions matching TRBD2. With V trimmed by 2 bases and J by 4 bases, 4 bases remained unmatched. This CDR3 has 15 amino acids. CDR1 is SNHLY and CDR2 is FYNNEI in the germline V gene. The CDR3 protein is CASSEQRESYNEQFF. CDR3 sequence (DNA): TGTGCCAGCAGTGAACAGCGGGAGTCATACAATGAGCAGTTCTTC.

This chain joins TRBV7-3 and TRBJ2-2; possible D gene TRBD1, 6 bases. V dropped 0 bases and J dropped 6 bases, with 8 bases sitting between them. Germline CDR1 reads SGHTA; CDR2 reads FQGTGA. The CDR3 has 14 residues. The CDR3: CASSLTTGSGELFF. CDR3 in DNA: TGTGCCAGCAGCTTAACCACAGGGTCCGGGGAGCTGTTTTTT. The variable domain in full, with the rest retrieved from reference TRBV7-3 and TRBJ2-2, is GAGVSQTPSNKVTEKGKYVELRCDPISGHTALYWYRQSLGQGPEFLIYFQGTGAADDSGLPNDRFFAVRPEGSVSTLKIQRTERGDSAVYLCASSLTTGSGELFFGEGSRLTVL.

The genes are TRBV2 and TRBJ1-1; D uncertain. The length of the CDR3 is 14 residues. V lost 7 bases and J 6 bases, leaving 18 bases between the germline ends. Looked up from germline, CDR1 is SNHLY and CDR2 is FYNNEI. CDR3 sequence reads: CASMFVVLRAEAFF. The CDR3 DNA sequence: TGTGCCAGCATGTTTGTGGTGTTAAGGGCTGAAGCTTTCTTT.

This CDR3 is CASSPRQASYEQYF. For the CDR3, the DNA is TGCGCCAGCAGCCCCCGACAGGCCAGCTACGAGCAGTACTTC. The chain combines TRBV5-1 with TRBJ2-7; possible D gene TRBD1, 6 bases. V dropped 4 bases and J dropped 3 bases, with 14 bases sitting between them. The CDR3 totals 14 residues. Germline CDR1 reads SGHRS; CDR2 reads YFSETQ.

This clone was detected only once. The chain employs TRBV5-1 and TRBJ1-6; D possibly corresponds to TRBD1 (6 bases). The germline gives CDR1 SGHRS, CDR2 YFSETQ. V dropped 4 bases and J dropped 0 bases, with 17 bases sitting between them. The CDR3 is 18 amino acids. DNA for the CDR3: TGCGCCAGCAGCCCCGGCCCAGGGGCGGACTCCTATAATTCACCCCTCCACTTT. It is translated as CASSPGPGADSYNSPLHF. The full variable domain, in which reference TRBV5-1 and TRBJ1-6 provide the parts outside the CDR3, is KAGVTQTPRYLIKTRGQQVTLSCSPISGHRSVSWYQQTPGQGLQFLFEYFSETQRNKGNFPGRFSGRQFSNSRSEMNVSTLELGDSALYLCASSPGPGADSYNSPLHFGNGTRLTVT.

This sequence joins TRBV11-2 and TRBJ2-1, with 7 positions matching TRBD2. The germline CDR1 and CDR2 sequences are SGHAT and FQNNGV. The CDR3 length is 17 residues. The ends lost 2 bases at V and 4 bases at J; junction bases unmatched: 11. CDR3 sequence reads: CASSLMLRSGEYNEQFF. The CDR3 bases are TGTGCCAGCAGCTTAATGTTGAGGAGCGGGGAATACAATGAGCAGTTCTTC.

CDR3 region: CASSASGINTDTQYF. CDR3 in DNA: TGTGCCAGCAGCGCTAGCGGCATTAACACAGATACGCAGTATTTT. The V call is TRBV2, the J call TRBJ2-3; 7 positions match TRBD2. From germline, CDR1 is SNHLY and CDR2 FYNNEI. The junction had 8 bases not matched to a gene; V was cut back by 6 bases and J by 2 bases. The CDR3 consists of 15 residues.

V and J are TRBV7-9 and TRBJ2-3; TRBD2 agrees at 8 bases. CDR1 is SEHNR and CDR2 is FQNEAQ in the germline V gene (reference sequence). The CDR3 loop spans 16 amino acids. V shed 4 bases, J shed 4 bases, and the junction held 10 bases outside the gene matches. CDR3 nucleotide sequence: TGTGCCAGCAGCTCTTTAGCGGGGAGAGGGGCAGATACGCAGTATTTT. The encoded protein is CASSSLAGRGADTQYF.

The V gene is TRBV4-1, the J gene TRBJ1-6; tentatively, D is TRBD1 (5 bases). Germline lookup yields CDR1 MGHRA and CDR2 YSYEKL. V lost 3 bases, J lost 8 bases, and 17 bases lay in between. This CDR3 is built from 16 residues. The CDR3 reads CASSHVVGRVDSPLHF. DNA of the CDR3: TGCGCCAGCAGCCACGTGGTCGGCAGGGTGGATTCACCCCTCCACTTT.

This chain links TRBV5-6 with TRBJ2-7, with D perhaps given as TRBD1 or TRBD2 (7 bases each). CDR1 is SGHDT, CDR2 YYEEEE, per germline. V was trimmed by 4 bases and J by 4 bases, leaving 18 bases between them. This CDR3 spans 15 amino acids. CDR3 sequence (DNA): TGTGCCAGCAGCCCATTCAGGGAGGGGGCGTACGAGCAGTACTTC. Its protein product is CASSPFREGAYEQYF.